A single TCR beta chain is shown here with its context. Its antigen is unidentified. This entry comes from a study of T cell responses to AZD1222 COVID-19 vaccine. With 3 bases removed from V and 2 bases from J, the gap between germline ends came to 10 bases. CDR3 length equals 14 residues. The V gene's germline CDR1 is LNHDA and CDR2 SQIVND (reference sequence). Regarding the study as a whole: Repertoire sampling happened only post peak T cell response. Only a handful of AZD1222 recipients, roughly six in all, had baseline seropositivity.

Profiling relied on immunoSEQ multiplex PCR, and the TCRdb table lists in-frame clones only, not all of them. The data contain roughly 180,000 clones, just over 90% of them singletons. The chain employs TRBV19 and TRBJ1-2, with D uncertain. This sequence was found in an adult who received the AZD1222 COVID-19 vaccine. Sequencing was performed on peripheral blood, taken 28 days after the second AZD1222 dose. The CDR3 is CASSISQNNYGYTF. In DNA, the CDR3 is TGTGCCAGTAGTATCTCACAAAACAACTATGGCTACACCTTC. The full variable domain, completed using reference TRBV19 and TRBJ1-2, is DGGITQSPKYLFRKEGQNVTLSCEQNLNHDAMYWYRQDPGQGLRLIYYSQIVNDFQKGDIAEGYSVSREKKESFPLTVTSAQKNPTAFYLCASSISQNNYGYTFGSGTRLTVV.